The source of this T cell receptor (beta chain) is a study of blood T cell repertoires in COVID-19 (dated by TCRdb to about 2020). Regarding the study in general: Samples covering the acute and convalescent phases of COVID-19 were provided by collaborators in the United States, Italy and Spain. The material from the prospective study consisted of cDNA or gDNA derived from T cells, B-cell-depleted T cells, or PBMCs. Subjects who had been exposed to COVID-19, were actively infected with it, or had recovered from it provided the deeply sampled blood TCRbeta repertoires that made up the dataset. A freely available public database, intended as a resource for researchers studying the immune response to SARS-CoV-2, is where the repertoires were released. The samples were drawn from two sources: the first 160 participants of the ongoing ImmuneRACE study, and over 1,000 subjects contributed by 6 global collaborators. The sample metadata nearly always contained a de-identified subject ID, COVID-19 status, age in years and sex. Where HLA class I and class II types were available, the types were taken from metadata supplied by the sample provider, not from assay-based typing.

In regard to this clone: The target of this receptor is not known. It has no much larger one-base neighbor in the sample; base qualities were not kept.

The paper's findings and limits, for the study overall: How much clinical and demographic metadata was included differed by source and by participant, and the metadata was provided uncurated.

TCRbeta CDR3 regions were amplified from genomic DNA using the immunoSEQ Assay, a bias-controlled multiplex PCR. For the original study's pipeline: The number of nucleated cells in each sample was estimated from the amplification of reference gene primers within the assay. To quantify the absolute abundance of each unique TCRbeta CDR3 rearrangement, sequence reads were collapsed and filtered. For each sample, productive Simpson clonality was calculated by taking the square root of Simpson's diversity index across productive rearrangements. TCRdb re-hosts the immuneACCESS table, in-frame sequences only. Its copies lack some clones; in the studies checked, an unresolved V gene accounts for under half of them, and the cause for the rest is not known. V and J calls plus clone size are reproduced from that table; the DNA served to infer D and trimming. The sample contains 55,000 or so clones, about four fifths of them found a single time. The ten top clones hold roughly 5.8% of the sample.

The collaborating institutions used their own protocols to collect whole blood in K2EDTA tubes. For TCRbeta analysis, collaborators shipped samples as frozen whole blood, isolated PBMCs, or DNA extracted from either of those sample types. Material: peripheral blood. This sequence originates from a human donor in a cohort sampled during active or convalescent COVID-19.

The CDR3 region reads CARRCHPGLQETQYF. The DNA sequence follows: TGTGCCAGAAGGTGCCACCCGGGACTCCAAGAGACCCAGTACTTC. The sequence is built from TRBV5-3 and TRBJ2-5, and perhaps TRBD2 as D gene, on 6 matching bases. TRBV5-3 is known as an ORF, though its function is uncertain. There are 15 amino acids in the CDR3, from cysteine to phenylalanine inclusive. Here the CDR3 DNA is all that survives: 45 bases in frame from base 1. The V and J ends are trimmed by 5 bases and 1 base, leaving 15 bases between them.